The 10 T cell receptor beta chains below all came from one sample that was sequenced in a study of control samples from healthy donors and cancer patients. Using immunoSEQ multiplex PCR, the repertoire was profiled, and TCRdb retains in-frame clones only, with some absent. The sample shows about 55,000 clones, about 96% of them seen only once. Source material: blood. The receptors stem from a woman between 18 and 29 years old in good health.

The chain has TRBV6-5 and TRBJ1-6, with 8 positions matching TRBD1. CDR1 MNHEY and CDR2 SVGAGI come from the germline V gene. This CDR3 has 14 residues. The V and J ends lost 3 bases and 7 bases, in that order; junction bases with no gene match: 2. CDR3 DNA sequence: TGTGCCAGCAGTTATGACAGGGGAAATTCACCCCTCCACTTT. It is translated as CASSYDRGNSPLHF.

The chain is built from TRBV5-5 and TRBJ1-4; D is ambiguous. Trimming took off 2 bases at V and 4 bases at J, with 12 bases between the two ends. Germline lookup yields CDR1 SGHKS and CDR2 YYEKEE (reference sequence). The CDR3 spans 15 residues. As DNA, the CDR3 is TGTGCCAGCAGCTTTGTTGCAGGACTTAATGAAAAACTGTTTTTT. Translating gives CASSFVAGLNEKLFF.

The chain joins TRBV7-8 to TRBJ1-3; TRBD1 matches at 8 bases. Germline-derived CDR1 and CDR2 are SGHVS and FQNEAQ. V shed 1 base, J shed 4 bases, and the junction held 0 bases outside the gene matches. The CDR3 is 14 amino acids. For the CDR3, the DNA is TGTGCCAGCAGCTTAGGGACAGGGGGAAACACCATATATTTT. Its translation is CASSLGTGGNTIYF. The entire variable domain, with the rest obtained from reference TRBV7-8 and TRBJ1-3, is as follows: GAGVSQSPRYKVAKRGQDVALRCDPISGHVSLFWYQQALGQGPEFLTYFQNEAQLDKSGLPSDRFFAERPEGSVSTLKIQRTQQEDSAVYLCASSLGTGGNTIYFGEGSWLTVV.

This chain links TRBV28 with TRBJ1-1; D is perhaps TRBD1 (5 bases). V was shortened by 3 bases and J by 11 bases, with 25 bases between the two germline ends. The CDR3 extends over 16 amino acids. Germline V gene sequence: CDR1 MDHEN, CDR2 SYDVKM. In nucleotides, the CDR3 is TGTGCCAGCAGTTTCGGTCAAGAAGGCAGGGATTTGTTGGCTTTCTTT. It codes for CASSFGQEGRDLLAFF.

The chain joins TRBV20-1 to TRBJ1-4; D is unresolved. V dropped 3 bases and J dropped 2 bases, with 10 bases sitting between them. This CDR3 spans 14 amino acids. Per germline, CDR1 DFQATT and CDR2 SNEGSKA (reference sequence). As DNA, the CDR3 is TGCAGTGCTAGTTCCCAGACTACTAATGAAAAACTGTTTTTT. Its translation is CSASSQTTNEKLFF.

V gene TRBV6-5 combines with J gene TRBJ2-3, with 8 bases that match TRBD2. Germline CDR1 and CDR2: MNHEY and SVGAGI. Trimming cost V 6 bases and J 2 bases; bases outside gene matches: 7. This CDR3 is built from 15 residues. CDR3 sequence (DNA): TGTGCCAGCAGGAACTCGGGGGGGGACACAGATACGCAGTATTTT. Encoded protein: CASRNSGGDTDTQYF.

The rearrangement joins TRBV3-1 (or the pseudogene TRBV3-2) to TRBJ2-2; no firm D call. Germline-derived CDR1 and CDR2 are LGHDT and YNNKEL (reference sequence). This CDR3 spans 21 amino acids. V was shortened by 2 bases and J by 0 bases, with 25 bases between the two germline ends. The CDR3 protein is CASSQLKTPSGRRANTGELFF. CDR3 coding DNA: TGTGCCAGCAGCCAACTAAAGACCCCCTCTGGCCGGCGCGCGAACACCGGGGAGCTGTTTTTT.

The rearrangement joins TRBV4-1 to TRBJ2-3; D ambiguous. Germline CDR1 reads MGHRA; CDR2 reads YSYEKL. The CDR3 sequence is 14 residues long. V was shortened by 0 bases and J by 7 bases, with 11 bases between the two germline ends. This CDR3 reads CASSQDTQRYTQYF. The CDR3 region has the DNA TGCGCCAGCAGCCAAGATACCCAGCGATATACGCAGTATTTT.

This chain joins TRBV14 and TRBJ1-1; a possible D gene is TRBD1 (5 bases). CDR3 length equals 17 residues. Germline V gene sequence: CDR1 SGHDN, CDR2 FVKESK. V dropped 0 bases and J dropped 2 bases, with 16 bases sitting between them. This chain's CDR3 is CASSQDRPWTPNTEAFF. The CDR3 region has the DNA TGTGCCAGCAGCCAAGATCGGCCCTGGACACCTAACACTGAAGCTTTCTTT.

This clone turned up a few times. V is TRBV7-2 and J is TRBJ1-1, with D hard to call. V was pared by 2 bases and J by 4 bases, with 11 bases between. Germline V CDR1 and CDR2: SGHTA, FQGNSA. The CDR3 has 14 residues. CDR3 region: CASSLWAKGTEAFF. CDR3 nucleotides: TGTGCCAGCAGCTTATGGGCGAAGGGCACTGAAGCTTTCTTT.